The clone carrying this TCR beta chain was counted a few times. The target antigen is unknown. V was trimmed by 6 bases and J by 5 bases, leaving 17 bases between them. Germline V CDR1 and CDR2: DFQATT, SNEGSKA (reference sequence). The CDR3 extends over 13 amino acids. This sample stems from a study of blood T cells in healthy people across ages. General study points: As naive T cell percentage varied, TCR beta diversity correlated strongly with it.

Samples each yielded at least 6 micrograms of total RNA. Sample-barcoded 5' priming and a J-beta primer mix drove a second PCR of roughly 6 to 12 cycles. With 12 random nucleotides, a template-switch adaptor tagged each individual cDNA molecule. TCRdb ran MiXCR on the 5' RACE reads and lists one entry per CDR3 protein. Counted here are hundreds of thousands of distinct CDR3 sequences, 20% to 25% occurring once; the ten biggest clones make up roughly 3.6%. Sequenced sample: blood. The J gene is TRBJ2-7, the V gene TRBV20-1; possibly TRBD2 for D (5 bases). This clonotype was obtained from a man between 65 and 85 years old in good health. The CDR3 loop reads CSAPIAGKDEQYF. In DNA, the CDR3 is TGCAGTGCCCCTATCGCGGGTAAGGACGAGCAGTACTTC.